Listed here is a single T cell receptor beta chain. This clonotype has at least ten counts. What this receptor recognizes is not known. No much larger clone exists at a distance of one base, and base qualities are not known. This record belongs to a study of response to subunit inactivated influenza vaccine (dated by TCRdb to 2017 to 2018). Study-wide context: The study used deep quantitative T cell receptor repertoire profiling to track responses to a trivalent subunit inactivated influenza vaccine. Overall study results and their limits: According to the authors, only a limited number of new T cells may be recruited by each seasonal influenza vaccination.

According to the germline V gene (reference sequence), CDR1 reads DFQATT and CDR2 reads SNEGSKA. From the cysteine through the phenylalanine, the CDR3 covers 13 amino acids. Here the CDR3 DNA is all that survives: 39 bases in frame from base 1. Germline trimming amounts to 0 bases on V and 9 bases on J, with 8 as the count of junction bases outside the gene matches. The library came from RT-PCR. The sequencer listed for this sample is Illumina HiSeq 2500. TCRdb trimmed public reads at Q25 via fastp, called clones via MiXCR and kept in-frame beta chains. Every distinct CDR3 protein forms one entry, paired with its most common genes and DNA. The sample has about 540,000 distinct CDR3 sequences on record, approximately 15% of them singletons. Over 8.5% of the sample is in the top ten clones.

The TCR was taken from a man aged 50 to 60 who received an inactivated influenza vaccine. Donor details come from another sample of the same person, matched by shared clones. Source: PBMCs from blood, taken about 11 days after vaccination. The chain uses TRBV20-1 and TRBJ2-7, with 7 bases matching TRBD2. The CDR3 reads as follows: CSARDQGGAWQYF. The DNA sequence reads TGCAGTGCTAGAGACCAGGGAGGGGCTTGGCAGTACTTC.